Presented here are 16 T cell receptor beta chains from one specimen sequenced in a study of blood T cell repertoires in COVID-19. Only in-frame clones appear in the TCRdb table, and some are missing; sequencing was by immunoSEQ multiplex PCR. The sample has hundreds of thousands of clones, about 91% seen once. The sample taken for sequencing was peripheral blood. These receptors were obtained from a woman between 50 and 59 years old with COVID-19, enrolled during active disease.

The V call is TRBV7-9, the J call TRBJ1-2, with TRBD1 as a possible D gene (6 bases). CDR1 and CDR2 from the germline V gene are SEHNR and FQNEAQ (reference sequence). V lost 0 bases to trimming and J lost 7 bases, with 15 bases between them. CDR3 length equals 15 residues. The CDR3 DNA reads TGTGCCAGCAGCTTAGCGGGAGTACAGGGCCCTGGCTACACCTTC. Encoded protein: CASSLAGVQGPGYTF.

The J gene is TRBJ2-7, the V gene TRBV5-1, with D possibly matching TRBD1 (6 bases). The germline V gene has CDR1 SGHRS and CDR2 YFSETQ. Trimming cost V 0 bases and J 6 bases, with 16 bases left between them. The CDR3 sequence is 15 residues long. CDR3 DNA sequence: TGCGCCAGCAGCTTGGCCCAGGTCAGGGGTGCCGAGCAGTACTTC. The encoded protein is CASSLAQVRGAEQYF.

This sequence joins TRBV7-9 and TRBJ2-1; D possibly corresponds to TRBD1 (6 bases). Germline V lookup: CDR1 SEHNR, CDR2 FQNEAQ (reference sequence). V was trimmed by 5 bases and J by 6 bases, leaving 14 bases between them. This CDR3 region has 14 residues. The CDR3 DNA reads as TGTGCCAGCAGCGCCGCCGGGACAAGCAATGAGCAGTTCTTC. Amino acids: CASSAAGTSNEQFF. The full variable domain, completed using reference TRBV7-9 and TRBJ2-1, is DTGVSQNPRHKITKRGQNVTFRCDPISEHNRLYWYRQTLGQGPEFLTYFQNEAQLEKSRLLSDRFSAERPKGSFSTLEIQRTEQGDSAMYLCASSAAGTSNEQFFGPGTRLTVL.

This chain connects TRBV12-2 to TRBJ1-1. TRBV12-2 has pseudogene status. This CDR3 comprises 15 residues. The CDR3 coding sequence is TGTGCAAGTCCCAACCGAGGCAACCACCTGCCTGAAGCTTTCTTT. Residues: CASPNRGNHLPEAFF.

This chain connects TRBV18 to TRBJ2-7; TRBD2 matches 9 bases. J lost 0 bases, V lost 6 bases, and 9 bases had no gene match. The CDR3 is made up of 16 amino acids. The germline V gene encodes CDR1 KGHSH and CDR2 LQKENI. CDR3 DNA: TGTGCCAGCTCCCCTAGGACTAGCGTCTCCTCCTACGAGCAGTACTTC. Protein sequence: CASSPRTSVSSYEQYF. Complete variable domain (other parts from reference TRBV18 and TRBJ2-7): NAGVMQNPRHLVRRRGQEARLRCSPMKGHSHVYWYRQLPEEGLKFMVYLQKENIIDESGMPKERFSAEFPKEGPSILRIQQVVRGDSAAYFCASSPRTSVSSYEQYFGPGTRLTVT.

For the CDR3, the DNA is TGTGCCAGCAGCTGGGACAGGGGTGAGCAGTTCTTC. It encodes CASSWDRGEQFF. J is TRBJ2-1 and V is TRBV7-9, with 10 positions matching TRBD1. The V gene's germline CDR1 is SEHNR and CDR2 FQNEAQ (reference sequence). The CDR3 has 12 amino acids. V dropped 4 bases and J dropped 9; count of bases not matched to a gene: 0. Drawing the rest from reference TRBV7-9 and TRBJ2-1, the complete variable domain is DTGVSQNPRHKITKRGQNVTFRCDPISEHNRLYWYRQTLGQGPEFLTYFQNEAQLEKSRLLSDRFSAERPKGSFSTLEIQRTEQGDSAMYLCASSWDRGEQFFGPGTRLTVL.

This clone was detected once. This chain joins TRBV28 and TRBJ2-1, with D perhaps TRBD1 (5 bases). The CDR3 covers 16 residues. V gave up 2 bases and J gave up 2 bases, with 13 bases separating them. The germline V gene encodes CDR1 MDHEN and CDR2 SYDVKM. In DNA, the CDR3 is TGTGCCAGCAGTTTAAATCCCAGGGTTCCCTACAATGAGCAGTTCTTC. Its translation: CASSLNPRVPYNEQFF.

The chain combines TRBV27 with TRBJ1-3; perhaps TRBD1 as D (6 bases). The length of the CDR3 is 15 residues. CDR1 and CDR2 from the germline V gene are MNHEY and SMNVEV (reference sequence). Trimming shortened V by 3 bases and J by 3 bases, and 12 bases separated the two germline ends. CDR3 sequence reads: CASSFRGAGGNTIYF. The CDR3, as DNA: TGTGCCAGCAGTTTTCGGGGGGCGGGTGGAAACACCATATATTTT.

The chain employs TRBV3-1 (or the pseudogene TRBV3-2) and TRBJ2-2, with D possibly matching TRBD2 (6 bases). The CDR3 sequence is 15 residues long. In germline, CDR1 is LGHDT, CDR2 YNNKEL (reference sequence). V dropped 0 bases and J dropped 6 bases, with 11 bases sitting between them. The CDR3, as DNA: TGTGCCAGCAGCCAAGATAGGACGGGGGCCGGGGAGCTGTTTTTT. Protein product: CASSQDRTGAGELFF.

V usage is TRBV2 and J usage is TRBJ1-5; D perhaps matches TRBD1 (5 bases). The germline gives CDR1 SNHLY, CDR2 FYNNEI. This CDR3 has 13 amino acids. Trimming took off 5 bases at V and 4 bases at J, with 9 bases between the two ends. This CDR3 is CASSTQANQPQHF. The CDR3 DNA sequence: TGTGCCAGCAGTACACAGGCAAATCAGCCCCAGCATTTT.

The chain has TRBV15 and TRBJ1-2; D remains ambiguous. CDR1 and CDR2 (germline): LNHNV, YYDKDF (reference sequence). The CDR3 has 15 residues. V shed 0 bases and J shed 8 bases, with 16 bases lying between them. CDR3 bases: TGTGCCACCAGCAGAGATCTAGCCCCCCCGGGAGGCTACACCTTC. Amino acid sequence: CATSRDLAPPGGYTF.

The V gene is TRBV3-1 (or the pseudogene TRBV3-2), the J gene TRBJ2-1; D possibly corresponds to TRBD2 (5 bases). CDR1 LGHDT and CDR2 YNNKEL come from the germline V gene (reference sequence). This CDR3 has 16 residues. Trimming stripped 0 bases from V and 3 bases from J, with 12 bases between. CDR3 residues: CASSQDRQRGYNEQFF. The CDR3 bases are TGTGCCAGCAGCCAAGATCGACAACGGGGCTACAATGAGCAGTTCTTC.

This clone has only one observation. This chain links TRBV5-1 with TRBJ2-2, with 8 positions matching TRBD1. The J segment lost 6 bases and the V segment lost 9 bases, leaving 10 bases of the junction unmatched. Germline CDR1 SGHRS, CDR2 YFSETQ. There are 14 residues in the CDR3. The CDR3 protein is CATSGQGAPGELFF. For the CDR3, the DNA is TGCGCCACTTCGGGGCAGGGGGCCCCCGGGGAGCTGTTTTTT.

This chain connects TRBV15 to TRBJ1-5, with TRBD1 identical over 7 bases. V lost 1 base, J lost 4 bases, and 4 bases stayed unmatched. Germline V gives CDR1 LNHNV, CDR2 YYDKDF (reference sequence). The CDR3 spans 15 residues. CDR3 amino acids: CATSRVTGSNQPQHF. CDR3 coding DNA: TGTGCCACCAGCAGAGTGACAGGGTCAAATCAGCCCCAGCATTTT.

The chain joins TRBV7-9 to TRBJ1-1; the match to TRBD1 covers 10 bases. The CDR3 sequence is 16 residues long. Germline values: CDR1 SEHNR, CDR2 FQNEAQ (reference sequence). Trimming cost V 3 bases and J 5 bases; bases outside gene matches: 9. This CDR3 reads CASSFGTGDRKTEAFF. In nucleotides, the CDR3 is TGTGCCAGCAGCTTCGGGACAGGGGATCGTAAGACTGAAGCTTTCTTT.

The genes are TRBV19 and TRBJ1-1, with a weak D call TRBD1 (6 bases). Germline CDR1 and CDR2: LNHDA and SQIVND (reference sequence). V was shortened by 1 base and J by 7 bases, with 10 bases between the two germline ends. CDR3 length: 13 amino acids. The CDR3 sequence: CASSIALDSEAFF. CDR3 coding DNA: TGTGCCAGTAGTATAGCCCTGGACAGTGAAGCTTTCTTT. Together with reference TRBV19 and TRBJ1-1, the CDR3 gives the full variable domain: DGGITQSPKYLFRKEGQNVTLSCEQNLNHDAMYWYRQDPGQGLRLIYYSQIVNDFQKGDIAEGYSVSREKKESFPLTVTSAQKNPTAFYLCASSIALDSEAFFGQGTRLTVV.